Each of the 18 T cell receptor beta chains below was sequenced from the same sample in a study of CD8+ T cells in alopecia areata. Extracted RNA was reverse transcribed into cDNA, the sequencing template. Assay used: immunoSEQ multiplex PCR; TCRdb lists only in-frame clones, some missing. The sample carries 150,000 to 200,000 clones, about 65% recorded once. Stated treatment: oral pan-JAK inhibitor, 5-10 mg twice daily. The specimen comprised CD4+ T cells sorted from blood, sampled around week 47, from a patient treated with tofacitinib. The receptor source for this set is a human donor with alopecia areata.

The chain carries TRBV20-1 and TRBJ1-2, with TRBD1 matching 8 bases. Germline V gene lookup returns CDR1 DFQATT and CDR2 SNEGSKA (reference sequence). After removal of 6 bases from V and 8 bases from J, the junction contained 5 bases not matched to a gene. This CDR3 is 11 amino acids long. The CDR3: CSARTGQGYTF. The CDR3 DNA is TGCAGTGCAAGGACAGGGCAGGGCTACACCTTC.

There are a few counts of this clone. The gene calls are TRBV5-1 and TRBJ2-1; D possibly uses TRBD1 or TRBD2 (5 bases each). Germline assignment: CDR1 SGHRS and CDR2 YFSETQ. V lost 3 bases to trimming and J lost 0 bases, with 7 bases between them. This CDR3 is 14 amino acids long. The CDR3 bases are TGCGCCAGCAGCTCCGGGGCCTCCTACAATGAGCAGTTCTTC. This translates into CASSSGASYNEQFF.

The chain is built from TRBV30 and TRBJ2-3; perhaps TRBD1 as D (6 bases). Germline V CDR1 and CDR2: GTSNPN, SVGIG (reference sequence). CDR3 length equals 15 residues. Trimming removed 1 base from V and 1 base from J, with 12 bases in between. CDR3: CAWSAGHGGTDTQYF. In DNA form, the CDR3 reads TGTGCCTGGAGTGCGGGACACGGCGGCACAGATACGCAGTATTTT.

The V and J genes are TRBV9 and TRBJ1-1, with a possible D match to TRBD1 (5 bases). Trimming pared 2 bases from V and 1 base from J, leaving 6 bases between. CDR3 length equals 13 residues. Germline CDR1 and CDR2: SGDLS and YYNGEE. The CDR3 sequence is CASSVRANTEAFF. CDR3 nucleotide sequence: TGTGCCAGCAGCGTCAGGGCGAACACTGAAGCTTTCTTT.

This clone was recorded once. The V and J genes are TRBV15 and TRBJ1-1; possibly TRBD1 for D (5 bases). The V and J ends lost 3 bases and 13 bases respectively, with 18 bases between them. This CDR3 spans 13 amino acids. Germline CDR1 is LNHNV and CDR2 is YYDKDF (reference sequence). DNA for the CDR3: TGTGCCACCAGCAGGAACACCGGGACTCCGGTTTTCTTT. This gives the protein CATSRNTGTPVFF.

This clone was observed a handful of times. The V call is TRBV29-1, the J call TRBJ1-2; D may be TRBD1 (5 bases). The germline V gene has CDR1 SQVTM and CDR2 ANQGSEA. V was cut by 3 bases and J by 6 bases, with 14 bases left in between. The CDR3 loop spans 13 amino acids. In DNA form, the CDR3 reads TGCAGCGTTGAGCCGGGGCTCAAAGATGGCTACACCTTC. It translates to CSVEPGLKDGYTF.

The V call is TRBV11-2, the J call TRBJ2-7; 7 positions agree with TRBD1. V dropped 1 base and J dropped 1; count of bases not matched to a gene: 4. Germline lookup yields CDR1 SGHAT and CDR2 FQNNGV. CDR3 length: 15 amino acids. The CDR3: CASSLVDRTSYEQYF. The CDR3 bases are TGTGCCAGCAGCTTAGTGGACAGGACATCCTACGAGCAGTACTTC.

This clone was seen a few times. The rearrangement joins TRBV5-5 to TRBJ2-7; unclear D gene. The CDR3 has 13 residues. V was clipped by 4 bases and J by 4 bases, with 12 bases between them. The V gene's germline CDR1 is SGHKS and CDR2 YYEKEE (reference sequence). In nucleotides, the CDR3 is TGTGCCAGCAGCCGACCGACTGCTTACGAGCAGTACTTC. Translation gives CASSRPTAYEQYF. The variable domain in full, with the rest retrieved from reference TRBV5-5 and TRBJ2-7, is DAGVTQSPTHLIKTRGQQVTLRCSPISGHKSVSWYQQVLGQGPQFIFQYYEKEERGRGNFPDRFSARQFPNYSSELNVNALLLGDSALYLCASSRPTAYEQYFGPGTRLTVT.

This clone was seen more than once but under ten times. The chain employs TRBV2 and TRBJ2-4, with TRBD2 matching over 12 bases. CDR1 and CDR2 (germline): SNHLY, FYNNEI. This CDR3 spans 16 amino acids. With V trimmed by 5 bases and J by 1 base, 3 bases remained unmatched. The CDR3, as DNA: TGTGCCAGCAGTCCAACTAGCGGGGGGGCCAAAAACATTCAGTACTTC. It is translated as CASSPTSGGAKNIQYF.

This clone was seen more than once but under ten times. This chain connects TRBV4-3 to TRBJ1-6; D perhaps matches TRBD1 (6 bases). This CDR3 comprises 15 residues. Trimming removed 5 bases from V and 5 bases from J, with 13 bases in between. Germline CDR1 LGHNA, CDR2 YSLEER. CDR3 nucleotide sequence: TGCGCCAGCAGCGTCCGCCGGGACAATAATTCACCCCTCCACTTT. Protein sequence: CASSVRRDNNSPLHF.

This clone was recorded a few times. The gene calls are TRBV19 and TRBJ1-5, with 7 bases identical to TRBD1. Germline V gene data show CDR1 as LNHDA and CDR2 as SQIVND (reference sequence). The CDR3 has 16 amino acids. Trimming took 5 bases from V and 0 from J; bases not matched to a gene: 7. This CDR3 is CASSGAGGNSNQPQHF. CDR3 DNA: TGTGCCAGTAGTGGGGCAGGGGGTAATAGCAATCAGCCCCAGCATTTT.

The genes are TRBV30 and TRBJ2-1; TRBD1 might be the D (5 bases). V was trimmed by 5 bases and J by 10 bases, leaving 12 bases between them. The CDR3 length is 11 residues. CDR1 and CDR2 (germline): GTSNPN, SVGIG (reference sequence). The CDR3 here is CAWGPQGEQFF. In DNA, the CDR3 is TGTGCCTGGGGACCCCAGGGCGAGCAGTTCTTC.

This clone was seen just once. The chain links TRBV13 to TRBJ1-6; D perhaps matches TRBD1 (5 bases). This CDR3 spans 16 amino acids. Trimming shortened V by 4 bases and J by 7 bases, and 17 bases separated the two germline ends. CDR1 is PRHDT and CDR2 is FYEKMQ in the germline V gene (reference sequence). In nucleotides, the CDR3 is TGTGCCAGCAGCTCGCGGCGTGATGGGGGGAATTCACCCCTCCACTTT. Translating gives CASSSRRDGGNSPLHF.

The chain couples TRBV6-5 to TRBJ2-7; possibly TRBD1 for D (6 bases). With 5 bases removed from V and 1 base from J, the gap between germline ends came to 12 bases. This CDR3 spans 14 amino acids. CDR1 and CDR2 from the germline V gene are MNHEY and SVGAGI. CDR3 nucleotide sequence: TGTGCCAGCAGTGCCCTCACAGGGTCCTACGAGCAGTACTTC. This translates into CASSALTGSYEQYF.

The rearrangement joins TRBV11-2 to TRBJ2-7; no definite D call. The CDR3 consists of 15 residues. Trimming cost V 1 base and J 0 bases, with 10 bases left between them. CDR1 and CDR2 from the germline V gene are SGHAT and FQNNGV. In DNA form, the CDR3 reads TGTGCCAGCAGCTTAGGAATGGCCGACTCCTACGAGCAGTACTTC. This codes for CASSLGMADSYEQYF.

The V and J genes are TRBV7-2 and TRBJ2-1; the D is unclear. Trimming stripped 0 bases from V and 11 bases from J, with 8 bases between. Germline CDR1 and CDR2: SGHTA and FQGNSA. The CDR3 runs to 12 residues. CDR3 DNA: TGTGCCAGCAGCTTAGCCCCCAGTAAGCAGTTCTTC. Protein product: CASSLAPSKQFF.

With regard to this clone: The same CDR3 is also encoded by other DNA sequences in this sample. The genes are TRBV7-8 and TRBJ2-7; TRBD2 matches 9 bases. Germline CDR1 and CDR2: SGHVS and FQNEAQ. CDR3 size: 16 residues. Trimming removed 3 bases from V and 0 bases from J; junction bases left unmatched: 6. CDR3 DNA sequence: TGTGCCAGCAGCTTGGTGGCGGGGGGGACCTCCTACGAGCAGTACTTC. Its translation is CASSLVAGGTSYEQYF.

The chain is built from TRBV30 and TRBJ1-1, with TRBD1 matching over 9 bases. The CDR3 consists of 16 residues. Germline CDR1 GTSNPN, CDR2 SVGIG (reference sequence). The V and J ends lost 4 bases and 6 bases, in that order; junction bases with no gene match: 15. The CDR3, as DNA: TGTGCCTGGACGAGATCCACAGGGACAGGGCGAGCTGAAGCTTTCTTT. Protein product: CAWTRSTGTGRAEAFF. Filled out from reference TRBV30 and TRBJ1-1, the complete variable domain reads SQTIHQWPATLVQPVGSPLSLECTVEGTSNPNLYWYRQAAGRGLQLLFYSVGIGQISSEVPQNLSASRPQDRQFILSSKKLLLSDSGFYLCAWTRSTGTGRAEAFFGQGTRLTVV.